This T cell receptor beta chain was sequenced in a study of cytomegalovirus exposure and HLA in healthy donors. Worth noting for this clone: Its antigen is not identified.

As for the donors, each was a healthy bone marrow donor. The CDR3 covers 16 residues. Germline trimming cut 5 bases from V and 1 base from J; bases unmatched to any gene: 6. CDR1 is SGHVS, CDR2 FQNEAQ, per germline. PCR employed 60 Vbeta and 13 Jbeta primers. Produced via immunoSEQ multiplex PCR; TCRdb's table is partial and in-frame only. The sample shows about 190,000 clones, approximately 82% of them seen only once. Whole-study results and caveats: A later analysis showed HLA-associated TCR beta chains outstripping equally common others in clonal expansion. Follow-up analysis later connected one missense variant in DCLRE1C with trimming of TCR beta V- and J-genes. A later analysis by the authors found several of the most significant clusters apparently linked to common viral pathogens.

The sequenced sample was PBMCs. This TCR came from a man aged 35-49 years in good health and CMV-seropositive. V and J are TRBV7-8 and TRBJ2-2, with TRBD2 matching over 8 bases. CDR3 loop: CASSPLTSENTGELFF. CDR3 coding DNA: TGTGCCAGCAGCCCATTGACTAGCGAGAACACCGGGGAGCTGTTTTTT.